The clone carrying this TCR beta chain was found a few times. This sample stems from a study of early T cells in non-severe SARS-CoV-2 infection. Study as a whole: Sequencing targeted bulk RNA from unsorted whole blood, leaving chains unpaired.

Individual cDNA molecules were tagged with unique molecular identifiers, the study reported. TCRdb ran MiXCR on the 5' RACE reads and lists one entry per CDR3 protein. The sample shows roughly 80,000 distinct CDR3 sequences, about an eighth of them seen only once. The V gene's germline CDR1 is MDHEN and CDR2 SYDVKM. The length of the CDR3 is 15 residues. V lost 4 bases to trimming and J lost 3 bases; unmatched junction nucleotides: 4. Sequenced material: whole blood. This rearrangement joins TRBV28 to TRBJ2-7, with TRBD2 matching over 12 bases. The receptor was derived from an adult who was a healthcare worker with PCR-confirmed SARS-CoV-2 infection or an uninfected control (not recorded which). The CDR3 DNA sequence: TGTGCCAGCAGTTCCGGACTAGCGGGATACTACGAGCAGTACTTC. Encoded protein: CASSSGLAGYYEQYF.